These 24 T cell receptor beta chains share one sample of origin, sequenced in a study of patients and donors after allogeneic stem cell transplantation. TCRdb fed the RT-PCR reads into MiXCR, producing one record per CDR3 protein. The data hold hundreds of thousands of distinct CDR3 sequences, with 16% observed a single time. Sequenced sample: blood, either unsorted or a sorted T cell fraction (not recorded which). The receptors originated from a human donor who was either an allogeneic HSCT recipient or a stem cell or donor lymphocyte infusion donor (not recorded which). It is not recorded whose cells these are; they may come from a transplant donor.

This clonotype was found a few times. This chain connects TRBV2 to TRBJ2-2, with TRBD1 identical over 7 bases. With V trimmed by 5 bases and J by 4 bases, 4 bases remained unmatched. Germline V gene sequence: CDR1 SNHLY, CDR2 FYNNEI. This CDR3 spans 14 amino acids. DNA for the CDR3: TGTGCCAGCAGTTACAGGGGTAGCACCGGGGAGCTGTTTTTT. It encodes CASSYRGSTGELFF.

The V gene is TRBV20-1, the J gene TRBJ2-1, with D unresolved. The V end was cut by 1 base, the J end by 4 bases, with 14 bases between. Germline values: CDR1 DFQATT, CDR2 SNEGSKA (reference sequence). This CDR3 comprises 15 residues. The DNA for the CDR3 is TGCAGTGCTAGAGGGTCGGAAATCCGTTACAATGAGCAGTTCTTC. This codes for CSARGSEIRYNEQFF.

This clonotype was seen a few times. The chain carries TRBV2 and TRBJ1-1; D not certain. V lost 0 bases and J lost 1, with 3 bases in between. CDR1 is SNHLY and CDR2 is FYNNEI in the germline V gene. The CDR3 extends over 13 amino acids. The CDR3 bases are TGTGCCAGCAGTGAAGCTGGGAACACTGAAGCTTTCTTT. This gives the protein CASSEAGNTEAFF.

This clonotype was recorded many times. The chain links TRBV7-9 to TRBJ2-2, with no clear D. The CDR3 spans 13 residues. Trimming removed 1 base from V and 4 bases from J, with 4 bases in between. Germline CDR1 and CDR2: SEHNR and FQNEAQ (reference sequence). CDR3 region: CASSLVITGELFF. DNA for the CDR3: TGTGCCAGCAGCTTAGTCATCACCGGGGAGCTGTTTTTT.

The V call is TRBV20-1, the J call TRBJ2-2; 7 bases align to TRBD1. Germline V gene sequence: CDR1 DFQATT, CDR2 SNEGSKA (reference sequence). There are 17 residues in the CDR3. The junction had 14 bases not matched to a gene; V was cut back by 3 bases and J by 4 bases. CDR3 nucleotides: TGCAGTGCTAGGGAAAAGGCAGGGGGTTCCAGCACCGGGGAGCTGTTTTTT. It codes for CSAREKAGGSSTGELFF.

The sample holds a few counts of this clonotype. The chain is built from TRBV4-3 and TRBJ1-5, with no clear D. The CDR3 contains 14 residues. Trimming took 2 bases from V and 0 from J, leaving 5 bases between them. The V gene's germline CDR1 is LGHNA and CDR2 YSLEER. The CDR3 nucleotides read TGCGCCAGCAGCCAAAGTCCTAGCAATCAGCCCCAGCATTTT. Translating it yields CASSQSPSNQPQHF.

The gene calls are TRBV24-1 and TRBJ2-7, with 8 bases identical to TRBD2. The V gene's germline CDR1 is KGHDR and CDR2 SFDVKD. Unmatched junction bases numbered 5, after V lost 2 bases and J lost 6 bases. CDR3 length equals 14 residues. This CDR3 is CATSDSGRALEQYF. The CDR3 nucleotides read TGTGCCACCAGTGATTCCGGGAGGGCCCTCGAGCAGTACTTC.

This clonotype was observed a few times. V is TRBV4-3 and J is TRBJ2-1; possibly TRBD2 for D (6 bases). Germline V gives CDR1 LGHNA, CDR2 YSLEER. Trimming took off 4 bases at V and 15 bases at J, with 22 bases between the two ends. The CDR3 extends over 14 amino acids. Written as DNA, the CDR3 is TGCGCCAGCAGCCCATCCCCGGGGGTCCTCGTTCGGTTCTTC. Its protein product is CASSPSPGVLVRFF.

This clonotype was counted many times. The V call is TRBV24-1, the J call TRBJ2-3; D unresolved. V was clipped by 6 bases and J by 6 bases, with 12 bases between them. From germline, CDR1 is KGHDR and CDR2 SFDVKD. The CDR3 runs to 13 residues. For the CDR3, the DNA is TGTGCCACCAGTTTTCGCAAGGAGGATACGCAGTATTTT. It specifies CATSFRKEDTQYF.

A few counts support this clonotype. This chain links TRBV28 with TRBJ2-3; 9 bases align to TRBD1. This CDR3 is built from 17 residues. Germline-derived CDR1 and CDR2 are MDHEN and SYDVKM. V was pared by 5 bases and J by 1 base, with 10 bases of the junction left unmatched. The CDR3 loop reads CASSPNPRDRGTDTQYF. Here the CDR3 DNA reads TGTGCCAGCAGTCCCAATCCCCGGGACAGGGGCACAGATACGCAGTATTTT. The full variable domain, rest sourced from reference TRBV28 and TRBJ2-3, is DVKVTQSSRYLVKRTGEKVFLECVQDMDHENMFWYRQDPGLGLRLIYFSYDVKMKEKGDIPEGYSVSREKKERFSLILESASTNQTSMYLCASSPNPRDRGTDTQYFGPGTRLTVL.

The CDR3 spells CASSTPIPRTSTDTQYF. DNA for the CDR3: TGTGCCAGCAGCACACCCATCCCCCGGACTAGCACAGATACGCAGTATTTT. The chain has TRBV7-2 and TRBJ2-3; the D gene is possibly TRBD2 (5 bases). This CDR3 contains 17 residues. Trimming left V 5 bases short and J 0 bases short, with 18 bases between. Germline CDR1 is SGHTA and CDR2 is FQGNSA.

There are a few counts of this clonotype. This chain links TRBV12-3 or TRBV12-4 with TRBJ2-2, with unresolved D. The V gene lost 6 bases and the J gene lost 6 bases, with 11 bases spanning the gap. This CDR3 region has 13 residues. The CDR3 region has the DNA TGTGCCAGCAGAACTGACCGCGCCGGGGAGCTGTTTTTT. Translated, it gives CASRTDRAGELFF.

This clonotype came up many times. The J gene is TRBJ1-1, the V gene TRBV9, with D unclear. Germline loops: CDR1 SGDLS, CDR2 YYNGEE. The CDR3 is made up of 14 amino acids. Trimming took off 0 bases at V and 1 base at J, with 7 bases between the two ends. DNA for the CDR3: TGTGCCAGCAGCGTAGTTGGCGGGAACACTGAAGCTTTCTTT. Its protein is CASSVVGGNTEAFF.

This clonotype was counted ten times or more. This chain uses TRBV5-1 with TRBJ1-1, with a possible D match to TRBD1 (6 bases). CDR3 length equals 14 residues. Germline V gene data show CDR1 as SGHRS and CDR2 as YFSETQ. Trimming pared 0 bases from V and 6 bases from J, leaving 12 bases between. The CDR3, as DNA: TGCGCCAGCAGCTTGGTACAGGGAAGTGCTGAAGCTTTCTTT. Amino acids: CASSLVQGSAEAFF.

This clonotype was found a few times. This chain joins TRBV7-9 and TRBJ2-1, with 9 bases identical to TRBD2. Germline values: CDR1 SEHNR, CDR2 FQNEAQ (reference sequence). There are 16 residues in the CDR3. V was pared by 5 bases and J by 4 bases, with 9 bases of the junction left unmatched. CDR3 region: CASSLFTSGLYNEQFF. DNA for the CDR3: TGTGCCAGCAGCCTATTTACTAGCGGGTTATACAATGAGCAGTTCTTC.

This clonotype was recorded a few times. The V gene is TRBV6-1, the J gene TRBJ2-7; either TRBD1 or TRBD2 may supply D (6 bases each). Germline CDR1 reads MNHNS; CDR2 reads SASEGT. CDR3 size: 14 residues. V shed 0 bases and J shed 4 bases, with 10 bases lying between them. The CDR3 DNA reads TGTGCCAGCAGTGAAGCTACGGGGGCGTACGAGCAGTACTTC. This translates into CASSEATGAYEQYF.

The rearrangement links TRBV12-3 or TRBV12-4 to TRBJ2-7; TRBD2 agrees at 16 bases. This CDR3 region has 21 residues. With 2 bases clipped from V and 4 bases from J, the junction kept 17 bases outside the gene matches. The CDR3 nucleotides read TGTGCCAGCAGTTTATTTAAGGGCAGTCCGGGACTAGCGGGAGGGCCGTACGAGCAGTACTTC. Its protein product is CASSLFKGSPGLAGGPYEQYF.

The J gene is TRBJ1-6, the V gene TRBV15; TRBD1 is a possible D gene (6 bases). The CDR3 loop spans 13 amino acids. CDR1 and CDR2 from the germline V gene are LNHNV and YYDKDF (reference sequence). V lost 6 bases and J 7 bases, leaving 10 bases between the germline ends. CDR3 DNA sequence: TGTGCCACCAGGATTACAGGGAATTCACCCCTCCACTTT. Translation: CATRITGNSPLHF.

This clonotype was counted a few times. The gene calls are TRBV5-1 and TRBJ1-1, with D possibly TRBD1 on 6 matching bases. The CDR3 has 14 residues. Trimming took off 4 bases at V and 10 bases at J, with 20 bases between the two ends. The germline V gene has CDR1 SGHRS and CDR2 YFSETQ. The CDR3 sequence: CASSRGGRGEGAFF. CDR3 DNA: TGCGCCAGCAGCCGAGGTGGCAGGGGCGAAGGAGCTTTCTTT.

The V call is TRBV12-3 or TRBV12-4, the J call TRBJ1-2; D may be TRBD1 (5 bases). The CDR3 length is 15 residues. V lost 5 bases, J lost 3 bases, and 16 bases lay in between. The DNA of the CDR3 is TGTGCCAGCAGTGGGGTCGGGGGGGGACACTATGGCTACACCTTC. Residues: CASSGVGGGHYGYTF.

This clonotype was picked up a small number of times. In DNA form, the CDR3 reads TGCGCCAGCAGTGAAACTAGCTCCTACAATGAGCAGTTCTTC. Its translation is CASSETSSYNEQFF. This chain links TRBV10-2 with TRBJ2-1, with a tentative D call TRBD2 (5 bases). The CDR3 contains 14 residues. Germline CDR1 reads WSHSY; CDR2 reads SAAADI. Trimming pared 3 bases from V and 0 bases from J, leaving 6 bases between.

This clonotype was picked up a small number of times. V usage is TRBV24-1 and J usage is TRBJ2-3; TRBD1 might be the D (5 bases). Trimming stripped 1 base from V and 5 bases from J, with 12 bases between. CDR1 is KGHDR and CDR2 is SFDVKD in the germline V gene. The CDR3 is made up of 15 amino acids. The CDR3 DNA reads as TGTGCCACCAGTGATTTTCTACAGGCTAAAGATACGCAGTATTTT. This encodes CATSDFLQAKDTQYF.

The chain employs TRBV12-5 and TRBJ1-5; TRBD1 is a possible D gene (5 bases). The V end lost 0 bases, the J end lost 0 bases, and 15 bases lay between the germline ends. Germline CDR1 LGHNT, CDR2 FRNRAP. The CDR3 has 18 residues. The CDR3 region has the DNA TGTGCTAGTGGTTTGGTTTCGGCAGGGCCCTATAGCAATCAGCCCCAGCATTTT. Translation: CASGLVSAGPYSNQPQHF.

A few counts support this clonotype. The chain couples TRBV20-1 to TRBJ2-1; the D is unclear. The germline V and J ends were trimmed by 0 bases and 2 bases, with 14 bases remaining between them. The CDR3 loop spans 16 amino acids. The germline V gene has CDR1 DFQATT and CDR2 SNEGSKA (reference sequence). CDR3 coding DNA: TGCAGTGCTAGAGATCCTAAAGCGATCCCCTACAATGAGCAGTTCTTC. Translation gives CSARDPKAIPYNEQFF.